The 12 T cell receptor beta chains reported below all come from one sample, sequenced in a study of cytomegalovirus exposure and HLA in healthy donors. Researchers ran the PCR with 60 Vbeta and 13 Jbeta primers. Using immunoSEQ multiplex PCR, the repertoire was profiled, and TCRdb retains in-frame clones only, with some absent. The sample lists tens of thousands of clones, about four fifths occurring once. Sequenced input: PBMCs. All receptors derive from a woman aged 25 to 39 in good health and CMV-seronegative.

The rearrangement joins TRBV30 to TRBJ2-1; 8 nucleotides match TRBD1. Germline V CDR1 and CDR2: GTSNPN, SVGIG (reference sequence). After removal of 2 bases from V and 3 bases from J, the junction contained 3 bases not matched to a gene. CDR3 length: 14 amino acids. DNA for the CDR3: TGTGCCTGGAGTACAGGACAGGGCTACAATGAGCAGTTCTTC. Translation gives CAWSTGQGYNEQFF.

The rearrangement links TRBV25-1 to TRBJ2-1; D may be TRBD2 (5 bases). The CDR3 totals 16 residues. Trimming took 3 bases from V and 3 from J, leaving 15 bases between them. Looked up from germline, CDR1 is MGHDK and CDR2 is SYGVNS. The CDR3 DNA reads as TGTGCCAGCAGTGATTCCATCGGACTGAGCTACAATGAGCAGTTCTTC. Translation: CASSDSIGLSYNEQFF.

The V call is TRBV7-2, the J call TRBJ1-2; TRBD1 might be the D (5 bases). From germline, CDR1 is SGHTA and CDR2 FQGNSA. V dropped 1 base and J dropped 0 bases, with 9 bases sitting between them. The CDR3 spans 15 residues. The CDR3 sequence is CASSLGRQTNYGYTF. DNA for the CDR3: TGTGCCAGCAGCTTAGGTAGACAGACTAACTATGGCTACACCTTC.

V usage is TRBV18 and J usage is TRBJ2-5; 9 positions agree with TRBD1. The J call could be wrong; TRBJ2-7 is a better fit for the DNA end. The CDR3 contains 15 residues. CDR1 is KGHSH, CDR2 LQKENI, per germline. CDR3 in DNA: TGTGCCAGCTCACTAACCGGGACAGGGTACCACGAGCAGTACTTC. The encoded protein is CASSLTGTGYHEQYF.

The gene calls are TRBV27 and TRBJ2-7, with 9 nucleotides matching TRBD1. Germline V gene data show CDR1 as MNHEY and CDR2 as SMNVEV (reference sequence). V shed 6 bases and J 0 bases; nucleotides not matched to a gene: 21. CDR3 length: 20 residues. The CDR3 spells CASRLAGQGRGYAVSYEQYF. The DNA for the CDR3 is TGTGCCAGCAGGCTCGCGGGACAGGGACGAGGATACGCGGTCTCCTACGAGCAGTACTTC.

The chain has TRBV9 and TRBJ1-2; maybe TRBD1 (5 bases). CDR3 length: 12 residues. Germline V lookup: CDR1 SGDLS, CDR2 YYNGEE. V lost 0 bases and J lost 7, with 7 bases in between. The CDR3 protein is CASSVGGGGYTF. The CDR3 DNA follows: TGTGCCAGCAGCGTAGGCGGGGGTGGCTACACCTTC.

The chain couples TRBV11-2 to TRBJ2-1, with TRBD1 matching 7 bases. The CDR3 is 14 residues long. J was trimmed by 5 bases and V by 8 bases; bases with no gene match: 9. The germline V gene has CDR1 SGHAT and CDR2 FQNNGV. The CDR3 DNA is TGTGCCAGCGGTCCAGGGGGTTTAGACAATGAGCAGTTCTTC. This gives the protein CASGPGGLDNEQFF. Looking up the rest from reference TRBV11-2 and TRBJ2-1 gives the full variable domain: EAGVAQSPRYKIIEKRQSVAFWCNPISGHATLYWYQQILGQGPKLLIQFQNNGVVDDSQLPKDRFSAERLKGVDSTLKIQPAKLEDSAVYLCASGPGGLDNEQFFGPGTRLTVL.

This CDR3 is CATPGQSTDTQYF. In DNA form, the CDR3 reads TGTGCCACCCCGGGACAGAGCACAGATACGCAGTATTTT. This chain joins TRBV2 and TRBJ2-3, with 7 bases that match TRBD1. Germline CDR1 reads SNHLY; CDR2 reads FYNNEI. The CDR3 loop spans 13 amino acids. J lost 0 bases, V lost 10 bases, and 4 bases had no gene match.

This chain uses TRBV9 with TRBJ2-5, with 11 bases identical to TRBD1. Germline loops: CDR1 SGDLS, CDR2 YYNGEE. The CDR3 totals 13 residues. The junction had 8 bases not matched to a gene; V was cut back by 4 bases and J by 12 bases. The CDR3 DNA reads TGTGCCAGCAGCCCACCGGGACAGGGGGACAAGTACTTC. It is translated as CASSPPGQGDKYF.

The J gene is TRBJ1-4, the V gene TRBV5-5, with a tentative D call TRBD1 (5 bases). CDR1 SGHKS and CDR2 YYEKEE come from the germline V gene (reference sequence). The CDR3 is 15 residues long. V lost 0 bases and J 8 bases, leaving 14 bases between the germline ends. Here the CDR3 reads CASSLAGRADEKLFF. DNA for the CDR3: TGTGCCAGCAGCTTGGCAGGCAGGGCTGACGAAAAACTGTTTTTT.

The CDR3 sequence is CASSTGGYGYTF. CDR3 in DNA: TGTGCCAGCAGCACAGGGGGGTATGGCTACACCTTC. This chain joins TRBV11-3 and TRBJ1-2; 8 bases are a match to TRBD1. The CDR3 is made up of 12 amino acids. Germline V gene data show CDR1 as SGHNT and CDR2 as YENEEA. J was trimmed by 5 bases and V by 5 bases; bases with no gene match: 1.

This clone has just a few counts. The chain carries TRBV11-2 and TRBJ1-6; D is ambiguous. V dropped 4 bases and J dropped 10 bases, with 8 bases sitting between them. CDR3 length: 12 amino acids. The germline V gene has CDR1 SGHAT and CDR2 FQNNGV. CDR3 in DNA: TGTGCCAGCAGCTCCGGAGGGTCACCCCTCCACTTT. As protein: CASSSGGSPLHF.